Each of the 27 T cell receptor beta chains below was sequenced from the same sample in a study of identical twins. TCRdb re-called the 5' RACE reads through MiXCR, storing one row per CDR3 protein. The sample has over 550,000 distinct CDR3 sequences, roughly 7.1% seen once. The same specimen was also included in a second study, on yellow fever vaccine responses in identical twins.

The material sequenced was PBMCs. Every receptor here comes from a woman aged 18-30 years in good health.

CDR3 nucleotide sequence: TGCGCCAGCCCTCGTGGGAGGGGTTACGGCTACACCTTC. This codes for CASPRGRGYGYTF. The chain couples TRBV5-1 to TRBJ1-2; a weak D match, TRBD1 (5 bases). CDR1 and CDR2 (germline): SGHRS, YFSETQ. Trimming pared 7 bases from V and 8 bases from J, leaving 18 bases between. This CDR3 region has 13 residues.

This clonotype was observed many times. The chain recombines TRBV5-1 with TRBJ2-3; 8 nucleotides match TRBD1. J was trimmed by 3 bases and V by 4 bases; bases with no gene match: 10. Germline assignment: CDR1 SGHRS and CDR2 YFSETQ. CDR3 length: 16 amino acids. The chain's CDR3 is CASSKTGEILTDTQYF. The CDR3 region has the DNA TGCGCCAGCAGCAAGACAGGGGAAATTCTAACAGATACGCAGTATTTT.

This clonotype was detected ten times or more. The chain carries TRBV2 and TRBJ2-5, with D unresolved. Trimming pared 7 bases from V and 5 bases from J, leaving 14 bases between. The CDR3 length is 13 residues. In germline, CDR1 is SNHLY, CDR2 FYNNEI. CDR3 bases: TGTGCCAGCAACGATCCTTTAGTGGAGACCCAGTACTTC. Encoded protein: CASNDPLVETQYF.

The rearrangement uses TRBV2 and TRBJ2-1, with D maybe TRBD1 (6 bases). The CDR3 covers 14 residues. V was pared by 7 bases and J by 8 bases, with 18 bases between. Looked up from germline, CDR1 is SNHLY and CDR2 is FYNNEI. CDR3 sequence reads: CASNLGGQFDEQFF. The CDR3 region has the DNA TGTGCCAGCAATCTAGGCGGACAGTTCGATGAGCAGTTCTTC.

In this sample, this clonotype turned up many times. This chain joins TRBV12-3 or TRBV12-4 and TRBJ1-5; TRBD1 matches 8 bases. The junction had 9 bases not matched to a gene; V was cut back by 5 bases and J by 6 bases. The CDR3 has 15 residues. This chain's CDR3 is CASSGEQGVGQPQHF. The CDR3 DNA is TGTGCCAGCAGTGGTGAACAGGGGGTTGGTCAGCCCCAGCATTTT.

This clonotype has just a few counts. J is TRBJ2-1 and V is TRBV5-1, with 10 positions matching TRBD1. The CDR3 covers 15 residues. Trimming removed 2 bases from V and 8 bases from J; junction bases left unmatched: 7. CDR1 is SGHRS, CDR2 YFSETQ, per germline. The CDR3 bases are TGCGCCAGCAGCTTCCGGGACAGGGGCATCGATGAGCAGTTCTTC. It is translated as CASSFRDRGIDEQFF.

In this sample, this clonotype turned up many times. The chain joins TRBV7-9 to TRBJ1-1, with D possibly TRBD1 on 6 matching bases. Trimming pared 4 bases from V and 1 base from J, leaving 16 bases between. Germline CDR1 reads SEHNR; CDR2 reads FQNEAQ (reference sequence). This CDR3 is 16 amino acids long. The CDR3 coding sequence is TGTGCCAGCAGCTCCCCCGGGGGCCTTTCGAACACTGAAGCTTTCTTT. The encoded protein is CASSSPGGLSNTEAFF.

V and J are TRBV5-1 and TRBJ2-1, with D perhaps matching TRBD1 (6 bases). The germline V gene has CDR1 SGHRS and CDR2 YFSETQ. This CDR3 is 14 amino acids long. Trimming shortened V by 0 bases and J by 5 bases, and 9 bases separated the two germline ends. In nucleotides, the CDR3 is TGCGCCAGCAGCTTGGGACAGGAGCACAATGAGCAGTTCTTC. Translated, it gives CASSLGQEHNEQFF.

Only a few counts were recorded for this clonotype. The rearrangement links TRBV5-1 to TRBJ2-2; 11 bases agree with TRBD1. Germline CDR1 reads SGHRS; CDR2 reads YFSETQ. The CDR3 spans 18 residues. V dropped 5 bases and J dropped 0; count of bases not matched to a gene: 9. The CDR3 DNA sequence: TGCGCCAGCAGTCTTGGACAGGGGGCTCAATCGAACACCGGGGAGCTGTTTTTT. Amino acid sequence: CASSLGQGAQSNTGELFF.

This clonotype was picked up a small number of times. The chain uses TRBV12-3 or TRBV12-4 and TRBJ2-7, with a tentative D call TRBD1 (6 bases). CDR3 length: 13 residues. The V end lost 5 bases, the J end lost 4 bases, and 12 bases lay between the germline ends. The CDR3 DNA sequence: TGTGCCAGCAGTATCGGACAGACGTACGAGCAGTACGTC. It translates to CASSIGQTYEQYV.

A single count supports this clonotype. This sequence joins TRBV13 and TRBJ2-3; 13 bases agree with TRBD2. Trimming removed 8 bases from V and 6 bases from J; junction bases left unmatched: 17. The CDR3 runs 18 residues. The germline gives CDR1 PRHDT, CDR2 FYEKMQ (reference sequence). The CDR3 region is CASCRTSGGPFDSDTQYF. The CDR3 DNA follows: TGTGCCAGCTGCAGGACTAGCGGGGGCCCCTTTGATTCGGATACGCAGTATTTT.

This clonotype was counted only a few times. J is TRBJ2-7 and V is TRBV13; TRBD1 agrees at 11 bases. The CDR3 extends over 15 amino acids. J was trimmed by 6 bases and V by 5 bases; bases with no gene match: 9. Germline CDR1 PRHDT, CDR2 FYEKMQ (reference sequence). This chain's CDR3 is CASSMTGTGGGEQYF. DNA for the CDR3: TGTGCCAGCAGCATGACCGGGACAGGGGGAGGCGAGCAGTACTTC. The variable domain in full, completed from reference TRBV13 and TRBJ2-7, reads AAGVIQSPRHLIKEKRETATLKCYPIPRHDTVYWYQQGPGQDPQFLISFYEKMQSDKGSIPDRFSAQQFSDYHSELNMSSLELGDSALYFCASSMTGTGGGEQYFGPGTRLTVT.

There are a few counts of this clonotype. The V call is TRBV11-2, the J call TRBJ2-3; D is undetermined. V shed 5 bases and J shed 1 base, with 10 bases lying between them. The CDR3 runs to 14 residues. The V gene's germline CDR1 is SGHAT and CDR2 FQNNGV. DNA for the CDR3: TGTGCCAGCAGCAGCGAAAGGGGCACAGATACGCAGTATTTT. Protein product: CASSSERGTDTQYF.

The chain is built from TRBV2 and TRBJ2-3; 7 bases agree with TRBD2. Germline CDR1 reads SNHLY; CDR2 reads FYNNEI. V lost 2 bases to trimming and J lost 2 bases; unmatched junction nucleotides: 13. The CDR3 spans 18 residues. The CDR3, as DNA: TGTGCCAGCAGTGAACGCGGGTGGCGGGGGTCTAACACAGATACGCAGTATTTT. Its protein product is CASSERGWRGSNTDTQYF.

The chain is built from TRBV5-1 and TRBJ2-1; D possibly corresponds to TRBD2 (5 bases). The CDR3 is 15 residues long. V dropped 0 bases and J dropped 4 bases, with 11 bases sitting between them. From germline, CDR1 is SGHRS and CDR2 YFSETQ. Here the CDR3 DNA reads TGCGCCAGCAGCTTGGTTAGCGAGATATACAATGAGCAGTTCTTC. Protein: CASSLVSEIYNEQFF.

This clonotype was observed at least ten times. The V gene is TRBV28, the J gene TRBJ1-2, with D tentatively TRBD1 (6 bases). The CDR3 length is 17 residues. Germline CDR1 and CDR2: MDHEN and SYDVKM. With 3 bases removed from V and 2 bases from J, the gap between germline ends came to 19 bases. CDR3 amino acids: CASSLKPPRTENYGYTF. The CDR3 region has the DNA TGTGCCAGCAGTTTGAAGCCCCCCAGGACAGAGAACTATGGCTACACCTTC.

The CDR3 sequence is CASSATSGGRGEQFF. The DNA for the CDR3 is TGCGCCAGCAGCGCAACTAGCGGGGGTCGGGGTGAGCAGTTCTTC. The rearrangement uses TRBV5-1 and TRBJ2-1, with 11 bases matching TRBD2. V shed 4 bases and J 9 bases; nucleotides not matched to a gene: 9. The CDR3 runs 15 residues. Germline values: CDR1 SGHRS, CDR2 YFSETQ.

Many counts were recorded for this clonotype. The CDR3 loop is CATSREYGDTGELFF. The CDR3 DNA follows: TGTGCCACCAGCAGAGAATATGGGGACACCGGGGAGCTGTTTTTT. The rearrangement links TRBV15 to TRBJ2-2; D unresolved. From germline, CDR1 is LNHNV and CDR2 YYDKDF (reference sequence). Trimming pared 0 bases from V and 3 bases from J, leaving 8 bases between. The CDR3 runs 15 residues.

The genes are TRBV27 and TRBJ2-1, with unresolved D. Germline CDR1 reads MNHEY; CDR2 reads SMNVEV (reference sequence). The ends were cut back, 5 bases at V and 9 bases at J, with 17 bases in the middle. The CDR3 runs to 14 residues. CDR3 sequence reads: CASSPRTLSGEQFF. Written as DNA, the CDR3 is TGTGCCAGCAGTCCACGTACCTTATCGGGTGAGCAGTTCTTC.

This clonotype was seen only a few times. V usage is TRBV3-1 and J usage is TRBJ2-1, with a weak D call TRBD1 (5 bases). Trimming shortened V by 5 bases and J by 10 bases, and 12 bases separated the two germline ends. Looked up from germline, CDR1 is LGHDT and CDR2 is YNNKEL (reference sequence). CDR3 size: 12 residues. The chain's CDR3 is CASSLQVGEQFF. The CDR3 DNA is TGTGCCAGCAGCTTACAGGTCGGGGAGCAGTTCTTC.

This clonotype has more than one count but fewer than ten. The gene calls are TRBV10-1 and TRBJ2-5, with a tentative D call TRBD2 (5 bases). CDR1 WNHNN and CDR2 SYGVQD come from the germline V gene (reference sequence). This CDR3 is built from 14 residues. With 4 bases removed from V and 0 bases from J, the gap between germline ends came to 9 bases. DNA of the CDR3: TGCGCCAGCAGTGGATCTAGCAACCAAGAGACCCAGTACTTC. This sequence encodes CASSGSSNQETQYF.

The CDR3 reads CASSGGAGAVYEQYF. As DNA, the CDR3 is TGTGCCAGTAGCGGAGGGGCAGGGGCTGTTTACGAGCAGTACTTC. V is TRBV19 and J is TRBJ2-7; perhaps D is TRBD1 or TRBD2 (6 bases each). CDR3 length: 15 residues. V was shortened by 6 bases and J by 4 bases, with 19 bases between the two germline ends. Germline V gene sequence: CDR1 LNHDA, CDR2 SQIVND (reference sequence).

This clonotype appeared many times. Here the CDR3 DNA reads TGTGCCAGCAGCTTATTCCTTTGGCTAGCGGTTAGGGATGAGCAGTTCTTC. Translation gives CASSLFLWLAVRDEQFF. This sequence joins TRBV7-9 and TRBJ2-1; 7 bases line up with TRBD2. Trimming removed 2 bases from V and 8 bases from J; junction bases left unmatched: 15. The CDR3 totals 17 residues. Germline CDR1 and CDR2: SEHNR and FQNEAQ (reference sequence). Variable domain in full (rest from reference TRBV7-9 and TRBJ2-1): DTGVSQNPRHKITKRGQNVTFRCDPISEHNRLYWYRQTLGQGPEFLTYFQNEAQLEKSRLLSDRFSAERPKGSFSTLEIQRTEQGDSAMYLCASSLFLWLAVRDEQFFGPGTRLTVL.

This clonotype was observed at least ten times. The rearrangement links TRBV18 to TRBJ2-2, with 14 bases aligning to TRBD2. The germline V gene encodes CDR1 KGHSH and CDR2 LQKENI. V was pared by 6 bases and J by 5 bases, with 8 bases of the junction left unmatched. This CDR3 has 17 amino acids. CDR3 sequence: CASSLGLAGVFTGELFF. The CDR3 DNA reads TGTGCCAGCTCCCTGGGACTAGCGGGAGTATTTACCGGGGAGCTGTTTTTT. The full variable domain, rest sourced from reference TRBV18 and TRBJ2-2, is NAGVMQNPRHLVRRRGQEARLRCSPMKGHSHVYWYRQLPEEGLKFMVYLQKENIIDESGMPKERFSAEFPKEGPSILRIQQVVRGDSAAYFCASSLGLAGVFTGELFFGEGSRLTVL.

Many counts were recorded for this clonotype. The V gene is TRBV5-1, the J gene TRBJ2-7; 9 bases map to TRBD1. The junction had 8 bases not matched to a gene; V was cut back by 3 bases and J by 4 bases. CDR1 SGHRS and CDR2 YFSETQ come from the germline V gene. The CDR3 extends over 15 amino acids. The CDR3 DNA is TGCGCCAGCAGCTACTTGGGACAGGGTGATTACGAGCAGTACTTC. It yields the protein CASSYLGQGDYEQYF.

Many counts were recorded for this clonotype. The chain recombines TRBV6-2 or TRBV6-3 with TRBJ2-7; D unclear. CDR3 length equals 14 residues. The germline V gene encodes CDR1 MNHEY and CDR2 SVGEGT. V was trimmed by 5 bases and J by 3 bases, leaving 14 bases between them. CDR3 amino acids: CASSNDRVGYEQYV. The CDR3, as DNA: TGTGCCAGCAGTAACGATCGGGTGGGCTACGAGCAGTACGTC.

This clonotype was seen many times. This sequence joins TRBV7-2 and TRBJ2-7; TRBD2 matches at 8 bases. Germline CDR1 and CDR2: SGHTA and FQGNSA. CDR3 length equals 13 residues. V trimming: 5 bases; J trimming: 4 bases; junction bases outside the gene matches: 4. The CDR3 spells CASSPRGGYEQYF. The CDR3 DNA follows: TGTGCCAGCAGCCCCCGGGGGGGGTACGAGCAGTACTTC.